Each of the 8 T cell receptor beta chains below was sequenced from the same sample in a study of blood T cell repertoires in COVID-19. The protocol was immunoSEQ multiplex PCR, while the TCRdb copy is restricted to in-frame clones and leaves out a portion. The profile shows some 250,000 clones, approximately 90% of them singletons. Material for sequencing was PBMCs or T cells enriched from blood (not recorded which). Source of these receptors: a man aged 40-49 years who had recovered from COVID-19.

This clone has a handful of counts. The chain uses TRBV7-3 and TRBJ2-2, with a weak D call TRBD1 (6 bases). The CDR3 loop spans 16 amino acids. Trimming cost V 2 bases and J 5 bases, with 15 bases left between them. Germline V lookup: CDR1 SGHTA, CDR2 FQGTGA. CDR3 sequence: CASSLVGDTLTGELFF. The CDR3 nucleotides are TGTGCCAGCAGCTTAGTGGGGGACACACTAACCGGGGAGCTGTTTTTT.

The CDR3 spells CASSQTGVQSTEAFF. The CDR3 nucleotides are TGTGCCAGCAGCCAGACAGGGGTTCAGAGCACTGAAGCTTTCTTT. V is TRBV2 and J is TRBJ1-1; 8 nucleotides match TRBD1. With 6 bases clipped from V and 4 bases from J, the junction kept 10 bases outside the gene matches. Per germline, CDR1 SNHLY and CDR2 FYNNEI. The CDR3 extends over 15 amino acids.

As for this clone: Sequence at one end of the junction differs from germline and may be a read error. The chain carries TRBV11-2 and TRBJ1-1; D is possibly TRBD1 (5 bases). CDR1 and CDR2 (germline): SGHAT, FQNNGV. The CDR3 totals 14 residues. CDR3 loop: CASNLAGHNTEAFF. DNA for the CDR3: TGTGCCAGCAACTTAGCAGGGCATAACACTGAAGCTTTCTTT.

The CDR3 sequence is CASLGVRGGYTF. CDR3 bases: TGTGCCAGCTTAGGGGTCCGCGGTGGCTACACCTTC. The V call is TRBV6-5, the J call TRBJ1-2; a weak D match, TRBD1 (5 bases). Trimming removed 8 bases at V and 7 bases at J, with 14 bases between. There are 12 residues in the CDR3. Germline V gene lookup returns CDR1 MNHEY and CDR2 SVGAGI.

This clone was seen only once. This chain connects TRBV24-1 to TRBJ2-1; the match to TRBD1 covers 8 bases. After removal of 7 bases from V and 8 bases from J, the junction contained 6 bases not matched to a gene. Germline V lookup: CDR1 KGHDR, CDR2 SFDVKD. The CDR3 loop spans 13 amino acids. The DNA of the CDR3 is TGTGCCACCAGAAGGACAGGGACCGATGAGCAGTTCTTC. Translation: CATRRTGTDEQFF.

The chain has TRBV4-3 and TRBJ1-1; tentative D call: TRBD1 (5 bases). Germline CDR1 and CDR2: LGHNA and YSLEER. CDR3 length equals 16 residues. V was clipped by 0 bases and J by 7 bases, with 18 bases between them. CDR3 residues: CASSQDRGGPDGEAFF. As DNA, the CDR3 is TGCGCCAGCAGCCAAGATAGGGGAGGGCCCGACGGTGAAGCTTTCTTT.

The chain combines TRBV6-2 or TRBV6-3 with TRBJ2-5; D uncertain. V shed 2 bases and J shed 3 bases, with 13 bases lying between them. The CDR3 has 15 residues. Germline V gene sequence: CDR1 MNHEY, CDR2 SVGEGT. DNA of the CDR3: TGTGCCAGCAGTTACGCGGTTCACGCTGAAGAGACCCAGTACTTC. Translating gives CASSYAVHAEETQYF.

This rearrangement joins TRBV11-2 to TRBJ2-5, with TRBD2 matching 7 bases. The V gene end was trimmed by 1 base and the J gene end by 5 bases; junction bases not matched to a gene: 7. Germline V gene data show CDR1 as SGHAT and CDR2 as FQNNGV. The length of the CDR3 is 15 residues. Here the CDR3 reads CASSLVGGPPETQYF. The DNA for the CDR3 is TGTGCCAGCAGCTTAGTGGGAGGGCCACCCGAGACCCAGTACTTC. The variable domain in full, with the rest retrieved from reference TRBV11-2 and TRBJ2-5, is EAGVAQSPRYKIIEKRQSVAFWCNPISGHATLYWYQQILGQGPKLLIQFQNNGVVDDSQLPKDRFSAERLKGVDSTLKIQPAKLEDSAVYLCASSLVGGPPETQYFGPGTRLLVL.